This T cell receptor beta chain originates from a study of OX40 agonist ivuxolimab in advanced cancers. Regarding the study in general: Ivuxolimab was an agonistic, fully human IgG2 monoclonal antibody directed against OX40 (CD134), a costimulatory receptor. Of the roughly 51 patients in dose escalation, some 20 had hepatocellular carcinoma, about 15 had melanoma, 9 had renal cell carcinoma and 9 had head and neck cancer. Patients were allowed to have had prior anti-PD-1, anti-PD-L1 or anti-CTLA-4 therapy, and approximately 43% of the dose-escalation patients had previously received checkpoint inhibitors. The dose-escalation cohort was almost 85% male with a mean age of about 60 years, ranging from roughly 20 to 80. Peripheral TCRbeta sequencing aimed to test whether ivuxolimab altered TCR sequence diversity and caused clonal T-cell expansion. The monotherapy dose-escalation portion (N of about 50 patients) of the phase I ivuxolimab trial is reported in the paper. Intravenous ivuxolimab was administered to patients every 2 weeks at six dose levels: 0.01, 0.1, 0.3, 1.5, 3 and 10 mg/kg. Three dose-escalation patients achieved partial responses, one with hepatocellular carcinoma and two with cutaneous melanoma. Beyond this particular receptor, the publication reports: Antigen specificity was not determined for the clonally expanded peripheral T cells. At doses from 0.1 to 3.0 mg/kg, clonal expansion was seen in both CD4+ and CD8+ blood T cells between baseline and week 6. Low levels of normalized T-cell clonal expansion were also seen in some nonresponding patients. Partial responders in the 0.1-3.0 mg/kg groups had among the lowest normalized peripheral clonal expansion, especially among CD8+ T cells. On average, CD8+ T cells showed more expanded clones than CD4+ T cells after ivuxolimab.

Genomic DNA was isolated from the sorted cells so that the TCRbeta CDR3 region could be sequenced. The immunoSEQ Assay was used to sequence the TCRbeta CDR3 regions. TCRdb mirrors the immuneACCESS table, restricted to in-frame sequences. Some clones are absent from its copies; in checked studies, under half trace to an unresolved V gene, and the reason for the others is unknown. The sample contains tens of thousands of clones, around 84% of them found a single time. Together, the top ten hold around 2.3% of the sample. The cysteine opens and the phenylalanine closes a CDR3 of 11 amino acids. Solely the CDR3 DNA is kept, with 33 bases framed from the first base. According to the germline V gene, CDR1 reads MGHDK and CDR2 reads SYGVNS. V is pared back by 5 bases and J by 6 bases, with 5 bases lying between the germline termini. As concerns this clone: The target of this receptor is not known. Base qualities are not at hand, and no much larger clone is one base apart.

The trial excluded patients who had a history of autoimmune disease or were on systemic immunosuppression. Peripheral blood for TCR sequencing was collected from all dose cohorts at baseline, on cycle 4 day 1, and on cycle 7 day 1. The samples were taken from a phase I, first-in-human, multicenter, open-label dose-escalation trial of ivuxolimab. The trial enrolled adults with locally advanced or metastatic head and neck squamous cell, hepatocellular, melanoma or renal cell carcinoma. Before TCR sequencing, CD4+ T cells and CD8+ T cells from peripheral blood were sorted into separate populations. The origin of this receptor is an adult with an advanced solid tumor such as melanoma, head and neck, liver or kidney cancer. The sequences come from CD4+ or CD8+ T cells sorted from blood, collected in a trial of the OX40 agonist ivuxolimab. The V gene is TRBV25-1 and the J gene is TRBJ2-1, with no D gene named confidently. CDR3 protein: CASSKSNEQFF. The DNA sequence follows: TGTGCCAGCAGTAAGTCCAATGAGCAGTTCTTC. The full variable domain, completed from the reference TRBV25-1 and TRBJ2-1 proteins outside the CDR3, reads EADIYQTPRYLVIGTGKKITLECSQTMGHDKMYWYQQDPGMELHLIHYSYGVNSTEKGDLSSESTVSRIRTEHFPLTLESARPSHTSQYLCASSKSNEQFFGPGTRLTVL.